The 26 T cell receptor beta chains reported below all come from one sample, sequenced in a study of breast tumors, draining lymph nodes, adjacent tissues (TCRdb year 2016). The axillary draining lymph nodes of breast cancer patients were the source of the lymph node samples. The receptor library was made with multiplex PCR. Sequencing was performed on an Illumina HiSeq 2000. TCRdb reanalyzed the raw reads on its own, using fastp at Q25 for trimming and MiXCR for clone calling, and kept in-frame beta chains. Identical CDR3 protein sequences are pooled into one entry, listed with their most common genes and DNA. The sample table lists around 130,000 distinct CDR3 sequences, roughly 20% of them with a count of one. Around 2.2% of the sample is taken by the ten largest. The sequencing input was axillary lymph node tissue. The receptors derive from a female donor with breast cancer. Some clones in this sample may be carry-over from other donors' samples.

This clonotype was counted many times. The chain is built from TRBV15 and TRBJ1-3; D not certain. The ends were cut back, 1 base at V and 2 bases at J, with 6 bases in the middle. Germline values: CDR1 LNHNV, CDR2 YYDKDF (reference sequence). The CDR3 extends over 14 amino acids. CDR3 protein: CATSRVVTGNTIYF. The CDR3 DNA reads TGTGCCACCAGCAGAGTTGTAACTGGAAACACCATATATTTT.

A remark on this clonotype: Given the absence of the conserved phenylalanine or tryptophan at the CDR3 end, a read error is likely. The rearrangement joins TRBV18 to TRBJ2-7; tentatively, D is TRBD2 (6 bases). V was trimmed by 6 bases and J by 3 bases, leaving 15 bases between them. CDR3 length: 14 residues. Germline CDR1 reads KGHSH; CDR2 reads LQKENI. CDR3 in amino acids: CASSIADPLYEQYS. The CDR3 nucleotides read TGTGCCAGCTCCATAGCGGACCCCCTCTACGAGCAGTACTCC.

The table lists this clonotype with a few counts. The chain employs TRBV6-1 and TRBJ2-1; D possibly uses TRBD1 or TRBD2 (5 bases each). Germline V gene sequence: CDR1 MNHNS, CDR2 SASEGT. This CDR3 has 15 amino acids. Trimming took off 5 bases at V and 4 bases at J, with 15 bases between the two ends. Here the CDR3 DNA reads TGTGCCAGCAGTCTAGGGGACCGTCGGTACAATGAGCAGTTCTTC. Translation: CASSLGDRRYNEQFF.

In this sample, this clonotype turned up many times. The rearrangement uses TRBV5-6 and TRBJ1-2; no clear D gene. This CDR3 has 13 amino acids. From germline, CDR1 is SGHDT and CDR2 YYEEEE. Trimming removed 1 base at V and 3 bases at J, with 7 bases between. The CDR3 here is CASSLQPHYGYTF. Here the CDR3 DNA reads TGTGCCAGCAGCTTGCAGCCCCACTATGGCTACACCTTC.

The CDR3 reads CASSQVAGGGNQPQHF. CDR3 DNA: TGCGCCAGCAGCCAAGTGGCAGGGGGTGGCAATCAGCCCCAGCATTTT. This sequence joins TRBV4-1 and TRBJ1-5, with 7 bases identical to TRBD1. The CDR3 has 16 residues. After removal of 1 base from V and 2 bases from J, the junction contained 5 bases not matched to a gene. Germline V lookup: CDR1 MGHRA, CDR2 YSYEKL.

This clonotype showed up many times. CDR3 protein: CASRRGGETQYF. In nucleotides, the CDR3 is TGTGCCAGCAGACGGGGTGGGGAGACCCAGTACTTC. The genes are TRBV5-8 and TRBJ2-5; weak D call: TRBD2 (5 bases). The CDR3 runs 12 residues. CDR1 SGHTS and CDR2 YDEGEE come from the germline V gene. V shed 5 bases and J shed 5 bases, with 10 bases lying between them. Together with reference TRBV5-8 and TRBJ2-5, the CDR3 gives the full variable domain: EAGVTQSPTHLIKTRGQQATLRCSPISGHTSVYWYQQALGLGLQFLLWYDEGEERNRGNFPPRFSGRQFPNYSSELNVNALELEDSALYLCASRRGGETQYFGPGTRLLVL.

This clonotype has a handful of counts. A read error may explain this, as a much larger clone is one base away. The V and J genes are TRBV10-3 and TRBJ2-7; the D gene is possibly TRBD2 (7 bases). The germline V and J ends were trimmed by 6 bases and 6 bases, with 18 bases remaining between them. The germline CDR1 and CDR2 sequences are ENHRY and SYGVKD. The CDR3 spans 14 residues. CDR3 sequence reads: CAISGLEGGGEQYF. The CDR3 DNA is TGTGCCATCAGCGGACTAGAGGGGGGTGGCGAGCAGTACTTC.

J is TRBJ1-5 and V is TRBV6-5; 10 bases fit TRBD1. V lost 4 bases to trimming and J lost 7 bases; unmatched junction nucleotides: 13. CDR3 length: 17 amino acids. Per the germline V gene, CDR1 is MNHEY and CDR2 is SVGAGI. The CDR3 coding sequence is TGTGCCAGCAGTTTCCTTCGGACAGGGGGGGGCTACCAGCCCCAGCATTTT. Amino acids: CASSFLRTGGGYQPQHF.

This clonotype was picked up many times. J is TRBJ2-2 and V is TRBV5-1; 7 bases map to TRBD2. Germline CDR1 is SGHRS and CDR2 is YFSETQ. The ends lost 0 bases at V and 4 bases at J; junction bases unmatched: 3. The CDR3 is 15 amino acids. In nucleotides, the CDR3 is TGCGCCAGCAGCTTGGGGGACTACCGCACCGGGGAGCTGTTTTTT. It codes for CASSLGDYRTGELFF. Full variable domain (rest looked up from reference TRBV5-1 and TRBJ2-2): KAGVTQTPRYLIKTRGQQVTLSCSPISGHRSVSWYQQTPGQGLQFLFEYFSETQRNKGNFPGRFSGRQFSNSRSEMNVSTLELGDSALYLCASSLGDYRTGELFFGEGSRLTVL.

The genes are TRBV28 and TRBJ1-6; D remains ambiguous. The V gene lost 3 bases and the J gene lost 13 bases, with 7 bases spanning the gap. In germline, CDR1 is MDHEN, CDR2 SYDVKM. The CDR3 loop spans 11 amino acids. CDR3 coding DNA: TGTGCCAGCAGTTTCGGAATCCCCCTCCACTTT. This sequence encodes CASSFGIPLHF. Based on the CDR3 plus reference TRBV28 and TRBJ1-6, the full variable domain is DVKVTQSSRYLVKRTGEKVFLECVQDMDHENMFWYRQDPGLGLRLIYFSYDVKMKEKGDIPEGYSVSREKKERFSLILESASTNQTSMYLCASSFGIPLHFGNGTRLTVT.

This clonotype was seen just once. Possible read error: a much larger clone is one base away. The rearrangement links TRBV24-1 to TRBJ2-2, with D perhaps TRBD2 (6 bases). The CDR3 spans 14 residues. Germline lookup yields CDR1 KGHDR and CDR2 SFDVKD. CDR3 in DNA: TGTGCCACCGGTGATTTGGGGGGAGCCGGGGAGCTGTTTTTT. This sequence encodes CATGDLGGAGELFF.

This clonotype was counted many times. The CDR3 here is CASSPRTSGSAPYNEQFF. CDR3 coding DNA: TGTGCCAGCAGCCCCCGGACTAGCGGGAGTGCCCCCTACAATGAGCAGTTCTTC. This sequence joins TRBV3-1 and TRBJ2-1; 13 positions match TRBD2. The junction had 8 bases not matched to a gene; V was cut back by 4 bases and J by 2 bases. Germline V gives CDR1 LGHDT, CDR2 YNNKEL (reference sequence). There are 18 residues in the CDR3.

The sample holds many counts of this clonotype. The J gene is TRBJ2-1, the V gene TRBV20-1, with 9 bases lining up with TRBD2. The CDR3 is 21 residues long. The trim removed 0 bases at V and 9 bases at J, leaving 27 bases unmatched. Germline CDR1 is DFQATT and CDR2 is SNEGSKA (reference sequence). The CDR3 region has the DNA TGCAGTGCTAGAGATCGTTGGGGGTCCGCCGGGAAGCGGGGGGCGACTAGTGAGCAGTTCTTC. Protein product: CSARDRWGSAGKRGATSEQFF.

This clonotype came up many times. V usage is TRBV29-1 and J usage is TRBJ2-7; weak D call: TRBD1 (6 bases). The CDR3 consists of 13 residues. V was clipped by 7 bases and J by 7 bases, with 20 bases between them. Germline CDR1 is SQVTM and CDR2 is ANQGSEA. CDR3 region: CSAQDGTREEQYF. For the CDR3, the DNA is TGCAGCGCCCAGGATGGGACACGCGAGGAGCAGTACTTC.

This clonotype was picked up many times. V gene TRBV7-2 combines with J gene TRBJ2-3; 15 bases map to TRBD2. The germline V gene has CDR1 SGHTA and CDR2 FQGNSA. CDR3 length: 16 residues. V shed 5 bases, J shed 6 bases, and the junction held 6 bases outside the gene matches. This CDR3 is CASSPRTSGRVDTQYF. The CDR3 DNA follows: TGTGCCAGCAGCCCCAGGACTAGCGGGAGGGTGGATACGCAGTATTTT.

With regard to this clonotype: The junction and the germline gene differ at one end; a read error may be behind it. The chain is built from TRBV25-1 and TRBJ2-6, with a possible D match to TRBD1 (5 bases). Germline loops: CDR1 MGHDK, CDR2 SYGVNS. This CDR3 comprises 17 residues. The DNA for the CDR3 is TGTGCCAACAGTGACGCTACAAGGGGTCCTGGGGCCAACGTCCTGACTTTC. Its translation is CANSDATRGPGANVLTF.

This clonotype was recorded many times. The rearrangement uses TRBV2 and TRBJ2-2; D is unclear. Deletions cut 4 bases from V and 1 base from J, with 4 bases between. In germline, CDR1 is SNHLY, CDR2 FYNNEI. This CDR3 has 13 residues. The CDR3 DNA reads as TGTGCCAGCAGTGTTGGGAACACCGGGGAGCTGTTTTTT. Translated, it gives CASSVGNTGELFF.

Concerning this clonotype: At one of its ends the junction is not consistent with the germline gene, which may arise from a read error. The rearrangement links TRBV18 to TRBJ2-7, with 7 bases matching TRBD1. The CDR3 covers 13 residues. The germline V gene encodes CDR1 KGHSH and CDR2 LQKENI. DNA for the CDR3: TGTGCCAGCCCACCAGGGGGCTCCTACGAGCAGTACTTC. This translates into CASPPGGSYEQYF. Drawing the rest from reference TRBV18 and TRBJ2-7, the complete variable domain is NAGVMQNPRHLVRRRGQEARLRCSPMKGHSHVYWYRQLPEEGLKFMVYLQKENIIDESGMPKERFSAEFPKEGPSILRIQQVVRGDSAAYFCASPPGGSYEQYFGPGTRLTVT.

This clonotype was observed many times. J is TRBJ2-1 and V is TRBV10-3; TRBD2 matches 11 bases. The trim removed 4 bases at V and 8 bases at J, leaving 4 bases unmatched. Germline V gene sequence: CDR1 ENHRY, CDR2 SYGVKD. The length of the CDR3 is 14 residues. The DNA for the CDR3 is TGTGCCATCAGTGGTAGCGGGAGGGCCTATGAGCAGTTCTTC. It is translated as CAISGSGRAYEQFF.

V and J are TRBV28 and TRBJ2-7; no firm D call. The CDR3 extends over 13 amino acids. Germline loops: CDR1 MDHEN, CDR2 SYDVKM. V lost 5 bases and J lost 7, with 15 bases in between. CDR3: CASSPTEPREQYF. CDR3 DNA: TGTGCCAGCAGTCCAACAGAACCGAGGGAGCAGTACTTC.

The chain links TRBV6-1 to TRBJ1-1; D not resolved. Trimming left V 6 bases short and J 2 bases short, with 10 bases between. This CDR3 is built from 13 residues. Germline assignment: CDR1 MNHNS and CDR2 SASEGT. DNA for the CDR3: TGTGCCAGCAGCCCTCGGTTAAACACTGAAGCTTTCTTT. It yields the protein CASSPRLNTEAFF.

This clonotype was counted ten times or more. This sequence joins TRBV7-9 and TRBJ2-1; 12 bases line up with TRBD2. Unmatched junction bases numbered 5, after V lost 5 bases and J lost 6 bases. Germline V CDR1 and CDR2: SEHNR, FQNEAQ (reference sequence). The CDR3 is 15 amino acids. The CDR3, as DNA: TGTGCCAGCAGCAAACTAGCGGGAGGAGGCAATGAGCAGTTCTTC. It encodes CASSKLAGGGNEQFF.

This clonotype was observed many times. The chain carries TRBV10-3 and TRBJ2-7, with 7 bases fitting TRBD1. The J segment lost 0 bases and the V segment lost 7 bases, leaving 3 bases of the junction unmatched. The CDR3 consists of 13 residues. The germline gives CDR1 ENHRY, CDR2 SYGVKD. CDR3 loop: CAITGDSSYEQYF. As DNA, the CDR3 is TGTGCCATCACAGGGGACAGCTCCTACGAGCAGTACTTC.

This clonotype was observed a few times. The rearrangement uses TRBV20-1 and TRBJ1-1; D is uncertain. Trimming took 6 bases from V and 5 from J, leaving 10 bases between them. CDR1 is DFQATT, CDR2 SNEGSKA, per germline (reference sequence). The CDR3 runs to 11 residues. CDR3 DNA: TGCAGTGCCATTGGAGGAACTGAAGCTTTCTTT. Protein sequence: CSAIGGTEAFF.

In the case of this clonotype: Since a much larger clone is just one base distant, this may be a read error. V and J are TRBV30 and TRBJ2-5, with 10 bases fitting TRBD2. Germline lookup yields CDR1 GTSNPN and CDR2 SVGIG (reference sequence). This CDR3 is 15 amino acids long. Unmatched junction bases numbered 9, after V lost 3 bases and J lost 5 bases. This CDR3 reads CAWRHGLAVQETQYF. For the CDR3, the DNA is TGTGCCTGGAGACATGGACTAGCGGTACAGGAGACCCAGTACTTC.

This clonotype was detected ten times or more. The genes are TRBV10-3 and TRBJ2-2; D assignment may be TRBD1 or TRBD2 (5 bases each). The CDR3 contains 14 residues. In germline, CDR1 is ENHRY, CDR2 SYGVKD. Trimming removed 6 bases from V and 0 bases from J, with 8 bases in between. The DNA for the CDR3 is TGTGCCATCAGGGGGGTTCCGAACACCGGGGAGCTGTTTTTT. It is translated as CAIRGVPNTGELFF.